This T cell receptor beta chain was profiled in a study of T cells after somatic rescue of genetic block. The table came from immunoSEQ multiplex PCR; TCRdb's copy has only in-frame clones and leaves some out. The sample carries 68,000 or so clones, less than 95% recorded once. Germline lookup yields CDR1 SGHRS and CDR2 YFSETQ. The CDR3 has 14 residues. The V and J ends lost 2 bases and 9 bases, in that order; junction bases with no gene match: 10. The chain recombines TRBV5-1 with TRBJ2-7, with TRBD1 matching over 8 bases. The receptor comes from a man aged 40-49 years. Sequenced: peripheral blood mononuclear cells (PBMCs). CDR3 nucleotide sequence: TGCGCCAGCAGCTTTGGGACAGGAAGGCTAGGGCAGTACTTC. Translated: CASSFGTGRLGQYF.